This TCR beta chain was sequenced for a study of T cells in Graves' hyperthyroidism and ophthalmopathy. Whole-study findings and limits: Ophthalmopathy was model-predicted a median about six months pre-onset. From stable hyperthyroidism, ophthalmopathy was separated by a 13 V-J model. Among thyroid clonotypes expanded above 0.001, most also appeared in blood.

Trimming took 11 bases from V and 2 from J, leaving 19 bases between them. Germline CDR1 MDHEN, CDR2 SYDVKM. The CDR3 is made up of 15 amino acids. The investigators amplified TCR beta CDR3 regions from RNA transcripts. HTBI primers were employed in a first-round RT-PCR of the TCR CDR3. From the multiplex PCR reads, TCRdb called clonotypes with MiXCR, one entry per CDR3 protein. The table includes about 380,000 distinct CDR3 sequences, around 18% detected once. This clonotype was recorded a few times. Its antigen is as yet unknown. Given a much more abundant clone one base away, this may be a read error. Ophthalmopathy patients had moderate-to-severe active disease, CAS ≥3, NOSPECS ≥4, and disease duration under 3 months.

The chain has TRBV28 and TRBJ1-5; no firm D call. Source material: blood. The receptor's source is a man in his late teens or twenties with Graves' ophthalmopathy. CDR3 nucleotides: TGTGCCGGCAACCGGATGGTGGGTGGCAATCAGCCCCAGCATTTT. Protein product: CAGNRMVGGNQPQHF. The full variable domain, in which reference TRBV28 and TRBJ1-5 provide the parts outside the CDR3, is DVKVTQSSRYLVKRTGEKVFLECVQDMDHENMFWYRQDPGLGLRLIYFSYDVKMKEKGDIPEGYSVSREKKERFSLILESASTNQTSMYLCAGNRMVGGNQPQHFGDGTRLSIL.